Listed below are T cell receptor beta chains from one sample, sequenced in a study of control samples from healthy donors and cancer patients. TCRdb's copy holds only in-frame clones and misses some; the assay was immunoSEQ multiplex PCR. Here the sample spans about 140,000 clones, just over 85% being singletons. Sequences were obtained from blood. These receptors were taken from a man between 18 and 29 years old in good health. The CDR3 runs from the conserved cysteine through the conserved F or W. The order of the fields is clone size, D gene, J gene, V gene, CDR3 DNA, CDR3 protein. D genes are given only for firm matches. Expanded clones are given a class, and other clones once, few, many or no size at all.

NA	NA	TRBJ1-1	TRBV6-5	TGTGCCAGCAGTTACGGGTTAGGGTCCACTGAAGCTTTCTTT	CASSYGLGSTEAFF
NA	NA	TRBJ1-1	TRBV30	TGTGCCTGGAGTCTCCAGGGAAGGAACACTGAAGCTTTCTTT	CAWSLQGRNTEAFF
NA	NA	TRBJ2-1	TRBV3-1/TRBV3-2	TGTGCCAGCAGCCTCTGGGATGAGCAGTTCTTC	CASSLWDEQFF
NA	NA	TRBJ1-5	TRBV11-3	TGTGCCAGCAGCTTACACAGGGAAAATCAGCCCCAGCATTTT	CASSLHRENQPQHF
NA	TRBD2	TRBJ2-5	TRBV9	TGTGCCAGCAGCGTAGGGGGCCCCGGGGGGGACGAGACCCAGTACTTC	CASSVGGPGGDETQYF
NA	NA	TRBJ1-5	TRBV28	TGTGCCAGCAGTTTAGACCCGGGACACGGTTTTCGCAATCAGCCCCAGCATTTT	CASSLDPGHGFRNQPQHF
NA	TRBD2	TRBJ2-3	TRBV11-3	TGTGCCAGCAGCCCCGGGACTAGCGGAGATACGCAGTATTTT	CASSPGTSGDTQYF
NA	NA	TRBJ2-7	TRBV6-1	TGTGCCAGCAGTGGCGGCGGTATGGGGGGGGCCTCCTACGAGCAGTACTTC	CASSGGGMGGASYEQYF
few	NA	TRBJ2-5	TRBV11-2	TGTGCCAGCAGCTCATTCTCGGGGAACCAGGAGACCCAGTACTTC	CASSSFSGNQETQYF
NA	NA	TRBJ2-1	TRBV28	TGTGCCAGCAGTTTCAGGGACAATGAGCAGTTCTTC	CASSFRDNEQFF
many	TRBD1	TRBJ1-3	TRBV4-2	TGTGCCAGCAGCCGAGAGGACAGGGAGGGAAACACCATATATTTT	CASSREDREGNTIYF
NA	NA	TRBJ1-1	TRBV2	TGTGCCAGCACGGGAGAAGGGGTCACTGAAGCTTTCTTT	CASTGEGVTEAFF
NA	TRBD1	TRBJ2-1	TRBV7-7	TGTGCCAGCAGCCCACTTCCGGGACAGTACAATGAGCAGTTCTTC	CASSPLPGQYNEQFF
few	NA	TRBJ2-5	TRBV7-8	TGTGCCAGCATCCCCGGACGGGGACAAGAGACCCAGTACTTC	CASIPGRGQETQYF
few	NA	TRBJ2-2	TRBV7-8	TGTGCCAGCAGCTCAAGGGCCGCGAACACCGGGGAGCTGTTTTTT	CASSSRAANTGELFF
NA	TRBD1	TRBJ1-1	TRBV5-1	TGCGCCAGCAGCTTCCAGGGGGCTCGAGGCACTGAAGCTTTCTTT	CASSFQGARGTEAFF
NA	TRBD2	TRBJ2-5	TRBV18	TGTGCCAGCTCACCCCGGACTAGCGGGGGGGCCGGAGAGACCCAGTACTTC	CASSPRTSGGAGETQYF
NA	TRBD2	TRBJ2-5	TRBV6-5	TGTGCCAGCAGGATGGCTAGCGGCCAAGAGACCCAGTACTTC	CASRMASGQETQYF
NA	TRBD1	TRBJ2-7	TRBV29-1	TGCAGCGTTGTATCCCCCGGACAGGGTCCCTACGAGCAGTACTTC	CSVVSPGQGPYEQYF
NA	NA	TRBJ1-6	TRBV19	TGTGCCAGTGGAGACAGTAGGATTTCACCCCTCCACTTT	CASGDSRISPLHF
NA	TRBD2	TRBJ2-2	TRBV28	TGTGCCAGCAGTGCCGGGACTACCAACACCGGGGAGCTGTTTTTT	CASSAGTTNTGELFF
NA	NA	TRBJ1-1	TRBV14	TGTGCCAGCAGCCAGACAGCGAACACTGAAGCTTTCTTT	CASSQTANTEAFF
NA	TRBD2	TRBJ2-7	TRBV5-6	TGTGCCACGCTACGGCTAGCGGGGGGGCCCGTGGACGAGCAGTACTTC	CATLRLAGGPVDEQYF
NA	NA	TRBJ1-3	TRBV27	TGTGCCAGCAGTTATAGAAGCTCTGGAAACACCATATATTTT	CASSYRSSGNTIYF
NA	TRBD2	TRBJ2-3	TRBV29-1	TGCAGCGTCCTAGGGGTGGCGGGGGGAAGCTCAGATACGCAGTATTTT	CSVLGVAGGSSDTQYF
NA	NA	TRBJ2-1	TRBV3-1/TRBV3-2	TGTGCCAGCAGCCAAGGCGGGGGCCATGAGCAGTTCTTC	CASSQGGGHEQFF
NA	TRBD1	TRBJ1-1	TRBV7-2	TGTGCCAGCAGCCACGGACAGGTTGACACTGAAGCTTTCTTT	CASSHGQVDTEAFF
NA	TRBD2	TRBJ2-2	TRBV3-1/TRBV3-2	TGTGCCAGCAGCCTAGCGGGGGGGTCGGACACCGGGGAGCTGTTTTTT	CASSLAGGSDTGELFF
NA	NA	TRBJ2-2	TRBV7-6	TGTGCCAGCAAGAAGACAGGTTATACGAACACCGGGGAGCTGTTTTTT	CASKKTGYTNTGELFF
few	NA	TRBJ1-2	TRBV19	TGTGCCAGTAGTGTATTAGACTCGAGCCCGTATGGCTACACCTTC	CASSVLDSSPYGYTF
NA	NA	TRBJ2-3	TRBV7-9	TGTGCCAGCAGCTTAGAATCCAGAGATACGCAGTATTTT	CASSLESRDTQYF
NA	TRBD2	TRBJ2-1	TRBV6-2/TRBV6-3	TGTGCCAGCAGTTACCCCATCCGGGGCGGGGGTCGACATGAGCAGTTCTTC	CASSYPIRGGGRHEQFF
NA	NA	TRBJ2-7	TRBV28	TGTGCCAGCAGTCACGCCCCCTACGAGCAGTACTTC	CASSHAPYEQYF
NA	TRBD2	TRBJ2-5	TRBV28	TGTGCCAGCAGTTTATTTCCGGGGGGCCAAGAGACCCAGTACTTC	CASSLFPGGQETQYF
NA	NA	TRBJ2-7	TRBV20-1	TGCAGTGCTAGAGATTTATCGGGGGAGTACTTC	CSARDLSGEYF
NA	NA	TRBJ1-3	TRBV28	TGTGCCAGCAGTTTCGGCAGGGAGGAAAACACCATATATTTT	CASSFGREENTIYF
few	NA	TRBJ1-5	TRBV4-3	TGCGCCAGCAGCCAAGCCAGGGTCGGCCAGCCCCAGCATTTT	CASSQARVGQPQHF
many	TRBD2	TRBJ2-5	TRBV5-5	TGTGCCAGCACCCTCGACCTAGCGGGGGGCGGGGAGACCCAGTACTTC	CASTLDLAGGGETQYF
NA	NA	TRBJ1-5	TRBV30	TGTGCCTGGAGTGTTGAAGGAGGCAATCAGCCCCAGCATTTT	CAWSVEGGNQPQHF
NA	NA	TRBJ1-1	TRBV29-1	TGCAGCGTTGAAGTGGGGGGACCGAACACTGAAGCTTTCTTT	CSVEVGGPNTEAFF
NA	TRBD2	TRBJ2-5	TRBV4-2	TGTGCCAGCAGCCAGGGCCAAGGGACTACGTGGGCCCAGTACTTC	CASSQGQGTTWAQYF
NA	NA	TRBJ2-3	TRBV5-4	TGTGCCAGCAGCTTGGTACTAGCTCCCTATACGCAGTATTTT	CASSLVLAPYTQYF
NA	NA	TRBJ1-2	TRBV21-1	TGTGCCAGCAGCCGGTCGGGGCAGGGGAAAAACTATGGCTACACCTTC	CASSRSGQGKNYGYTF
NA	NA	TRBJ2-5	TRBV27	TGTGCCAGCAGTTTAATTTTTACCAGGCAAGAGACCCAGTACTTC	CASSLIFTRQETQYF
NA	NA	TRBJ2-7	TRBV6-2/TRBV6-3	TGTGCCAGCACCCCCCCCCGGGTTGGCTACGAGCAGTACTTC	CASTPPRVGYEQYF
NA	NA	TRBJ2-1	TRBV3-1/TRBV3-2	TGTGCCAGCAGCCAAGAAAGTCTAGGAGAAGGCTACAATGAGCAGTTCTTC	CASSQESLGEGYNEQFF
few	NA	TRBJ2-7	TRBV4-3	TGCGCCAGCAGCCAAGATCGTCGAGTGAGCTCCTACGAGCAGTACTTC	CASSQDRRVSSYEQYF
NA	NA	TRBJ1-5	TRBV6-5	TGTGCCAGCAGTTACTCGATTGATGGGAACCAGCCCCAGCATTTT	CASSYSIDGNQPQHF
NA	NA	TRBJ1-4	TRBV18	TGTGCCAGCTCACCAGGCGTCGGGAGTGAAAAACTGTTTTTT	CASSPGVGSEKLFF
NA	NA	TRBJ2-5	TRBV7-2	TGTGCCAGCAGCTTACCAGTCCAGACCCAGTACTTC	CASSLPVQTQYF
NA	NA	TRBJ2-7	TRBV30	TGTGCCTGGGGCTCGTCCTCCTACGAGCAGTACTTC	CAWGSSSYEQYF
NA	TRBD2	TRBJ2-3	TRBV5-1	TGCGCCAGCAGCTTAGGGCTAGCGGGGAGCACAGATACGCAGTATTTT	CASSLGLAGSTDTQYF
NA	NA	TRBJ2-6	TRBV28	TGTGCCAGCAGTTCCTTCTTTAAAGGCAGCTTAGAGCCCTCTGGGGCCAACGTCCTGACTTTC	CASSSFFKGSLEPSGANVLTF
NA	NA	TRBJ2-1	TRBV9	TGTGCCAGCAGCGTATCCCGGACGACCCGGGCGGGTTACAATGAGCAGTTCTTC	CASSVSRTTRAGYNEQFF
NA	NA	TRBJ1-5	TRBV5-5	TGTGCCAGCAGCCGGGGAGCTACCAATCGGCAGCCCCAGCATTTT	CASSRGATNRQPQHF
NA	NA	TRBJ2-3	TRBV9	TGTGCCAGCAGCGTATCACGAGGGCAGGCAGATACGCAGTATTTT	CASSVSRGQADTQYF
NA	NA	TRBJ1-2	TRBV3-1/TRBV3-2	TGTGCCAGCAGCCAAGGAGTGCAGGGATTGAACTATGGCTACACCTTC	CASSQGVQGLNYGYTF
NA	NA	TRBJ2-3	TRBV12-5	TGTGCTAGTGGTTTGGGGCAGGGTAGCACAGATACGCAGTATTTT	CASGLGQGSTDTQYF
NA	NA	TRBJ1-1	TRBV13	TGTGCCAGCAGCTTAGTGGGCCAGATGAACACTGAAGCTTTCTTT	CASSLVGQMNTEAFF
NA	NA	TRBJ2-2	TRBV3-1/TRBV3-2	TGTGCCAGCAGCCAAGATTTGGCGGACGGGGAGCTGTTTTTT	CASSQDLADGELFF